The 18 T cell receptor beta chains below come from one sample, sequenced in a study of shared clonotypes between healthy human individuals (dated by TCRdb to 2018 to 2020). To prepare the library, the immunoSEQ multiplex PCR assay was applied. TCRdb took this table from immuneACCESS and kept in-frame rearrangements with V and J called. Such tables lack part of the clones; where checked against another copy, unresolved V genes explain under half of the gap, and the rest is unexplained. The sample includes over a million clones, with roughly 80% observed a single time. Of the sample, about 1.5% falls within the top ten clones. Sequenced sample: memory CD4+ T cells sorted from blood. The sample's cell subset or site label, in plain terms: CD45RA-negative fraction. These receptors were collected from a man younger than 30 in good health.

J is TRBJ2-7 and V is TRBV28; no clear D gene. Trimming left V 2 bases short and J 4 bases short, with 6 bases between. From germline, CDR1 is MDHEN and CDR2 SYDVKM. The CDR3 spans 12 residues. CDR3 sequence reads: CASSLGFYEQYF. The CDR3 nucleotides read TGTGCCAGCAGTTTAGGGTTTTACGAGCAGTACTTC.

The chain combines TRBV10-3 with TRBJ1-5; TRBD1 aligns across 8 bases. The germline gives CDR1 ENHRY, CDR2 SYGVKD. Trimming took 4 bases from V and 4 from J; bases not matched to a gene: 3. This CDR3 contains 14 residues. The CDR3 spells CAISVQGGNQPQHF. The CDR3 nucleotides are TGTGCCATCAGTGTACAGGGGGGAAATCAGCCCCAGCATTTT.

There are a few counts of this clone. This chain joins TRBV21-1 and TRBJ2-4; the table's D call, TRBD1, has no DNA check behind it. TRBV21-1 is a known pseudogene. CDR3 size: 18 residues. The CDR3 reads CASSAERDRTVAKNIQYF. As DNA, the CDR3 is TGTGCCAGCAGCGCAGAGAGAGACAGGACGGTAGCCAAAAACATTCAGTACTTC.

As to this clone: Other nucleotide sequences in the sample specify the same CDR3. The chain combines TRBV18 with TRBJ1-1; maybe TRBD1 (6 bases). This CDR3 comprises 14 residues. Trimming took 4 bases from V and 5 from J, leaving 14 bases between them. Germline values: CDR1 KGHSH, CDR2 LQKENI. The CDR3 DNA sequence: TGTGCCAGCTCACAAACTGGGGGGCGAACTGAAGCTTTCTTT. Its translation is CASSQTGGRTEAFF.

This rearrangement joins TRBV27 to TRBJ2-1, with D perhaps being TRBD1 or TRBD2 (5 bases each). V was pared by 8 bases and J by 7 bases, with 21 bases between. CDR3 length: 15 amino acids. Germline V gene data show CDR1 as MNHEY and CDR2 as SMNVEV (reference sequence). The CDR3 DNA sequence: TGTGCCAGCCGGGAACTACCGGGACCGTGGAATGAGCAGTTCTTC. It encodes CASRELPGPWNEQFF.

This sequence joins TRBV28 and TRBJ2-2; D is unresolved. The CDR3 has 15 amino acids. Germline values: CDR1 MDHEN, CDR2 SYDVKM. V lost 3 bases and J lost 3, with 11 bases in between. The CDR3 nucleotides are TGTGCCAGCAGTTTTGAGGAGTACGACACCGGGGAGCTGTTTTTT. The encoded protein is CASSFEEYDTGELFF.

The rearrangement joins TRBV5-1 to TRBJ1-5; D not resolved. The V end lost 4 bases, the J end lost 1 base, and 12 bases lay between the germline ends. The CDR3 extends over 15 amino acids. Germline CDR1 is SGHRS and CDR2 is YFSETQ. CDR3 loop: CASSRSAASNQPQHF. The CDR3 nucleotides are TGCGCCAGCAGCCGTTCAGCCGCAAGCAATCAGCCCCAGCATTTT.

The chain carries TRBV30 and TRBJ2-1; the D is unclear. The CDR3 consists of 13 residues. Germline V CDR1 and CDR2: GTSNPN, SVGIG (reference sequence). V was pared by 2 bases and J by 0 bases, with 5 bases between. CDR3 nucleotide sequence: TGTGCCTGGAGTACCACCTCCTACAATGAGCAGTTCTTC. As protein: CAWSTTSYNEQFF.

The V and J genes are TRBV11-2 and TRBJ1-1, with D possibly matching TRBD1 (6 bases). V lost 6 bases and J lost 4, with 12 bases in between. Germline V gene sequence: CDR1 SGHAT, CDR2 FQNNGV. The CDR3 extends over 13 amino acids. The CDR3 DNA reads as TGTGCCAGCAGAAGGGTAGGGGGCACTGAAGCTTTCTTT. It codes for CASRRVGGTEAFF.

The CDR3 DNA is TGCAGCGTTGAAGATACTACAGGGGCCATCCACTTT. This sequence encodes CSVEDTTGAIHF. The rearrangement joins TRBV29-1 to TRBJ1-6; 7 nucleotides agree with TRBD1. The germline V gene encodes CDR1 SQVTM and CDR2 ANQGSEA. Trimming at V came to 0 bases and at J to 17 bases, leaving 7 bases not matched to a gene. This CDR3 region has 12 residues. Looking up the rest from reference TRBV29-1 and TRBJ1-6 gives the full variable domain: SAVISQKPSRDICQRGTSLTIQCQVDSQVTMMFWYRQQPGQSLTLIATANQGSEATYESGFVIDKFPISRPNLTFSTLTVSNMSPEDSSIYLCSVEDTTGAIHFGNGTRLTVT.

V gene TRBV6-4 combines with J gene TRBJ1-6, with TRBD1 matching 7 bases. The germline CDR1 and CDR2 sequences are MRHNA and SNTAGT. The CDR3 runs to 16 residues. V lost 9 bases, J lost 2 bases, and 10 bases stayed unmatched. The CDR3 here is CARMQGDLTYNSPLHF. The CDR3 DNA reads TGTGCCAGAATGCAGGGGGACCTCACCTATAATTCACCCCTCCACTTT.

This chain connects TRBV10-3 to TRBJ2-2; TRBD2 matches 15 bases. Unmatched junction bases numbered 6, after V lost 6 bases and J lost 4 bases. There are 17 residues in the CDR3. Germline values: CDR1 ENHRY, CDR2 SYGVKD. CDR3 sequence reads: CAIRAGLAGGITGELFF. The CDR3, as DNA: TGTGCCATCAGGGCCGGACTAGCGGGGGGGATCACCGGGGAGCTGTTTTTT.

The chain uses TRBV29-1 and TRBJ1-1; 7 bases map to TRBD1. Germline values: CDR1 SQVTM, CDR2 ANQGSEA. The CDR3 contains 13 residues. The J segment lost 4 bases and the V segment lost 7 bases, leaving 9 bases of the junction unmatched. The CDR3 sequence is CSGTRQGSTEAFF. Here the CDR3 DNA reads TGCAGCGGAACAAGACAGGGCAGCACTGAAGCTTTCTTT.

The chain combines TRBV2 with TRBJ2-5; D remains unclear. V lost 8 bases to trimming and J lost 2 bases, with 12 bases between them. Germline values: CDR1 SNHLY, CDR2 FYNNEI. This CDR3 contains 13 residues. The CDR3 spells CASQVPLQETQYF. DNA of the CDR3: TGTGCCAGCCAGGTCCCTCTACAAGAGACCCAGTACTTC. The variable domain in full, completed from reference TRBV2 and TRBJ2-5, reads EPEVTQTPSHQVTQMGQEVILRCVPISNHLYFYWYRQILGQKVEFLVSFYNNEISEKSEIFDDQFSVERPDGSNFTLKIRSTKLEDSAMYFCASQVPLQETQYFGPGTRLLVL.

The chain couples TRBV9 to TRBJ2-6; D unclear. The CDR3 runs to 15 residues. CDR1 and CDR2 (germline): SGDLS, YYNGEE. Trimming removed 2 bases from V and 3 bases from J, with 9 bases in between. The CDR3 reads CASSVAWFGANVLTF. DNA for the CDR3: TGTGCCAGCAGCGTTGCCTGGTTTGGGGCCAACGTCCTGACTTTC.

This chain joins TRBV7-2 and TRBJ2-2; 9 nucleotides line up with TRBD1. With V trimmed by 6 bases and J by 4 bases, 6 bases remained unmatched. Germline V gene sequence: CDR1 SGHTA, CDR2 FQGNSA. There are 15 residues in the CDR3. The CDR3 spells CASRQQGASTGELFF. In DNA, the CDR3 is TGTGCCAGCAGACAACAGGGGGCGAGCACCGGGGAGCTGTTTTTT.

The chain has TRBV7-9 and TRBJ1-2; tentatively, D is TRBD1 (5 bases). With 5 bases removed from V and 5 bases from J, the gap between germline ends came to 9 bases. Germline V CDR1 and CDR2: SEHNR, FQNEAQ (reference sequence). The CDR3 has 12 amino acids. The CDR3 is CASSVTDYGYTF. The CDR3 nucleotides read TGTGCCAGCAGCGTGACAGATTATGGCTACACCTTC.

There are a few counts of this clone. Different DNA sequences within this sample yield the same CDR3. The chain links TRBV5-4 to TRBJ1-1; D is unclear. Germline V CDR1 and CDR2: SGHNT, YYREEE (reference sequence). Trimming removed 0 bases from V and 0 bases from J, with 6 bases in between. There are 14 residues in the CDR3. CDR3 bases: TGTGCCAGCAGCTTGGGCACGTTGAACACTGAAGCTTTCTTT. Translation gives CASSLGTLNTEAFF. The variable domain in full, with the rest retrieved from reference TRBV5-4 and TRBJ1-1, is ETGVTQSPTHLIKTRGQQVTLRCSSQSGHNTVSWYQQALGQGPQFIFQYYREEENGRGNFPPRFSGLQFPNYSSELNVNALELDDSALYLCASSLGTLNTEAFFGQGTRLTVV.